The rows below give T cell receptor beta chains drawn from one sample of a study of regulatory T cells in long-lasting Graves disease. TCRdb redid the calling of the multiplex PCR reads with MiXCR, one entry per CDR3 protein. This sample has more than 450,000 distinct CDR3 sequences, with roughly 16% found just once. Another study also made use of these data, one on T cells in Graves' hyperthyroidism and ophthalmopathy.

The sample consisted of peripheral blood mononuclear cells (PBMCs), taken at new diagnosis, from a patient treated with antithyroid drugs. These receptors all stem from a man aged 40-49 years with Graves disease. Both conserved end residues are part of each CDR3. A D gene is named only where the DNA matches it firmly. Rows may omit the clone size; those that give it use once, few, many or a size class.

d_call: TRBD1; clone_size: NA; v_call: TRBV13; j_call: TRBJ1-3; cdr3_length: 20; cdr3_aa: CASSTFTDRGRAISGNTIYF; cdr3_nt: TGTGCCAGCAGCACCTTTACTGACAGGGGGCGTGCTATCTCTGGAAACACCATATATTTT
d_call: NA; clone_size: many; v_call: TRBV27; j_call: TRBJ2-1; cdr3_length: 15; cdr3_aa: CASSFYRDNYNEQFF; cdr3_nt: TGTGCCAGCAGTTTTTACAGGGACAACTACAATGAGCAGTTCTTC
d_call: NA; clone_size: NA; v_call: TRBV5-5; j_call: TRBJ2-1; cdr3_length: 17; cdr3_aa: CASSLTPSPSSYNEQFF; cdr3_nt: TGTGCCAGCAGTCTTACTCCGTCTCCGAGCTCCTACAATGAGCAGTTCTTC
d_call: TRBD2; clone_size: NA; v_call: TRBV3-1; j_call: TRBJ2-2; cdr3_length: 16; cdr3_aa: CASSQRIAGDTGELFF; cdr3_nt: TGTGCCAGCAGCCAAAGGATAGCGGGAGATACCGGGGAGCTGTTTTTT
d_call: NA; clone_size: NA; v_call: TRBV9; j_call: TRBJ2-3; cdr3_length: 13; cdr3_aa: CASSPAGRDTQYF; cdr3_nt: TGTGCCAGCAGCCCCGCAGGGAGAGATACGCAGTATTTT
d_call: NA; clone_size: NA; v_call: TRBV28; j_call: TRBJ2-7; cdr3_length: 10; cdr3_aa: CASGIYEQYF; cdr3_nt: TGTGCCAGCGGGATTTACGAGCAGTACTTC
d_call: NA; clone_size: many; v_call: TRBV20-1; j_call: TRBJ2-2; cdr3_length: 15; cdr3_aa: CSARKAMRNTGELFF; cdr3_nt: TGCAGTGCTAGAAAGGCCATGCGAAACACCGGGGAGCTGTTTTTT
d_call: TRBD1; clone_size: many; v_call: TRBV20-1; j_call: TRBJ2-5; cdr3_length: 14; cdr3_aa: CSASRQGNQETQYF; cdr3_nt: TGCAGTGCTAGTCGACAGGGTAACCAAGAGACCCAGTACTTC
d_call: TRBD1; clone_size: many; v_call: TRBV10-3; j_call: TRBJ2-7; cdr3_length: 14; cdr3_aa: CAISERTGGYEQYF; cdr3_nt: TGTGCCATCAGTGAGCGGACAGGGGGCTACGAGCAGTACTTC
d_call: NA; clone_size: NA; v_call: TRBV6-1; j_call: TRBJ2-2; cdr3_length: 16; cdr3_aa: CASSELAGEGTGELFF; cdr3_nt: TGTGCCAGCAGTGAATTGGCAGGGGAAGGGACCGGGGAGCTGTTTTTT
d_call: NA; clone_size: few; v_call: TRBV4-1; j_call: TRBJ2-7; cdr3_length: 14; cdr3_aa: CASSQEGFSGEQYF; cdr3_nt: TGCGCCAGCAGCCAAGAGGGGTTTTCGGGGGAGCAGTACTTC
d_call: NA; clone_size: NA; v_call: TRBV4-1; j_call: TRBJ1-5; cdr3_length: 13; cdr3_aa: CASSLHKDQPQHF; cdr3_nt: TGCGCCAGCAGCCTTCACAAGGATCAGCCCCAGCATTTT
d_call: TRBD2; clone_size: NA; v_call: TRBV6-1; j_call: TRBJ2-2; cdr3_length: 14; cdr3_aa: CASSGEGWTGELFF; cdr3_nt: TGTGCCAGCAGTGGGGAGGGTTGGACCGGGGAGCTGTTTTTT
d_call: TRBD2; clone_size: few; v_call: TRBV5-5; j_call: TRBJ2-7; cdr3_length: 14; cdr3_aa: CASSPRGGHYEQYF; cdr3_nt: TGTGCCAGCAGCCCGCGCGGGGGGCACTACGAGCAGTACTTC
d_call: NA; clone_size: many; v_call: TRBV6-1; j_call: TRBJ2-5; cdr3_length: 13; cdr3_aa: CASSQRGQETQYF; cdr3_nt: TGTGCCAGCAGCCAGAGGGGGCAAGAGACCCAGTACTTC
d_call: TRBD2; clone_size: many; v_call: TRBV20-1; j_call: TRBJ2-7; cdr3_length: 14; cdr3_aa: CSARDRGRHYEQYF; cdr3_nt: TGCAGTGCTAGAGATCGCGGGAGGCACTACGAGCAGTACTTC
d_call: NA; clone_size: NA; v_call: TRBV29-1; j_call: TRBJ2-3; cdr3_length: 14; cdr3_aa: CSVDDYSLADTQYF; cdr3_nt: TGCAGCGTTGATGACTATTCCCTTGCAGATACGCAGTATTTT
d_call: TRBD1; clone_size: many; v_call: TRBV20-1; j_call: TRBJ2-2; cdr3_length: 15; cdr3_aa: CSARAGGPNTGELFF; cdr3_nt: TGCAGTGCTAGAGCAGGGGGCCCTAACACCGGGGAGCTGTTTTTT
d_call: NA; clone_size: NA; v_call: TRBV5-6; j_call: TRBJ1-6; cdr3_length: 14; cdr3_aa: CASSLGHLNSPLHF; cdr3_nt: TGTGCCAGCAGCTTGGGGCACCTAAATTCACCCCTCCACTTT
d_call: TRBD2; clone_size: few; v_call: TRBV15; j_call: TRBJ2-7; cdr3_length: 15; cdr3_aa: CATSGRAGGPPEQYF; cdr3_nt: TGTGCCACCAGCGGGAGGGCGGGGGGGCCCCCCGAGCAGTACTTC
d_call: NA; clone_size: many; v_call: TRBV27; j_call: TRBJ1-6; cdr3_length: 13; cdr3_aa: CASSLTPNSPLHF; cdr3_nt: TGTGCCAGCAGTTTAACCCCTAATTCACCCCTCCACTTT
d_call: NA; clone_size: NA; v_call: TRBV5-1; j_call: TRBJ2-7; cdr3_length: 13; cdr3_aa: CASSVGSYYEQYF; cdr3_nt: TGCGCCAGCAGCGTGGGATCTTACTACGAGCAGTACTTC
d_call: NA; clone_size: many; v_call: TRBV20-1; j_call: TRBJ2-5; cdr3_length: 13; cdr3_aa: CSASKSFQETQYF; cdr3_nt: TGCAGTGCTAGTAAGAGTTTCCAAGAGACCCAGTACTTC
d_call: TRBD1; clone_size: NA; v_call: TRBV27; j_call: TRBJ1-6; cdr3_length: 14; cdr3_aa: CASSPRQGSSPLHF; cdr3_nt: TGTGCCAGCAGTCCACGACAGGGGTCCTCACCCCTCCACTTT
d_call: NA; clone_size: many; v_call: TRBV18; j_call: TRBJ1-4; cdr3_length: 14; cdr3_aa: CASSPAGSNEKLFF; cdr3_nt: TGTGCCAGCTCACCGGCAGGGTCTAATGAAAAACTGTTTTTT
d_call: TRBD2; clone_size: many; v_call: TRBV2; j_call: TRBJ2-1; cdr3_length: 16; cdr3_aa: CASSEAQGLAVNEQFF; cdr3_nt: TGTGCCAGCAGTGAAGCGCAAGGACTAGCCGTCAATGAGCAGTTCTTC
d_call: NA; clone_size: many; v_call: TRBV12-3/TRBV12-4; j_call: TRBJ2-1; cdr3_length: 11; cdr3_aa: CASRLRAEQFF; cdr3_nt: TGTGCCAGCAGGCTCCGGGCTGAGCAGTTCTTC